This is a list of T cell receptor beta chains from one sample in a study of blood T cell repertoires in COVID-19. Sequenced by immunoSEQ multiplex PCR; TCRdb stores in-frame clones only, minus some. The data show around 330,000 clones, roughly 90% seen once. Sequencing was carried out using PBMCs or T cells enriched from blood (not recorded which). The receptors were sampled from a man between 60 and 70 years old who had recovered from COVID-19. Each CDR3 is given with its conserved first and last residue. Each record gives: CDR3 DNA, CDR3 protein, CDR3 length, clone size, D gene, V gene, J gene. D genes are given only for firm matches. Clone size, where shown, is once, few, many, or a class for clones that have expanded.

TGTGCCAGCAGCTTATTTATAGCGGGAGGGCCAGACACCGGGGAGCTGTTTTTT	CASSLFIAGGPDTGELFF	18	NA	TRBD2	TRBV7-9	TRBJ2-2
TGCGCCAGCAGCTTGGGGACAGCTTATTTCTCTGGAAACACCATATATTTT	CASSLGTAYFSGNTIYF	17	NA	NA	TRBV5-1	TRBJ1-3
TGCGCCAGCAGCCTCCCCACGCGGGGGGCGACCGGGGAGCTGTTTTTT	CASSLPTRGATGELFF	16	NA	TRBD2	TRBV4-1	TRBJ2-2
TGTGCCAGCAGCTCTCTTCGACAGGGGCGGGGAGACGAGCAGTACTTC	CASSSLRQGRGDEQYF	16	NA	TRBD1	TRBV7-9	TRBJ2-7
TGTGCCACCAGCCGATCCTACGACACCGGGGAGCTGTTTTTT	CATSRSYDTGELFF	14	NA	NA	TRBV15	TRBJ2-2
TGTGCCAGCAGCCAAGCGGACAGGGGGCCTGATAATGAGCAGTTCTTC	CASSQADRGPDNEQFF	16	NA	TRBD1	TRBV3-1/TRBV3-2	TRBJ2-1
TGTGCCAGCAGTTACATGGCGGGTCGGAGGGAGACCCAGTACTTC	CASSYMAGRRETQYF	15	NA	NA	TRBV6-2/TRBV6-3	TRBJ2-5
TGTGCCAGTAGTAGGACTAGCGGCTACAATGAGCAGTTCTTC	CASSRTSGYNEQFF	14	few	TRBD2	TRBV19	TRBJ2-1
TGTGCCAGCAGCCCCTGGACAGAGGAGGACGAGCAGTACTTC	CASSPWTEEDEQYF	14	few	NA	TRBV7-9	TRBJ2-7
TGCGCCAGCAGCTTCACACAGGGGAAAGGGGAGACCCAGTACTTC	CASSFTQGKGETQYF	15	NA	TRBD1	TRBV5-1	TRBJ2-5
TGTGCCAGCAGTTACTCGAGGGCAGTTTTTCAGCCCCAGCATTTT	CASSYSRAVFQPQHF	15	NA	NA	TRBV6-5	TRBJ1-5
TGTGCCATCAGTGAGTCGGCGGACGTCCCAATCGTGGGGCTCTCTGGAAACACCATATATTTT	CAISESADVPIVGLSGNTIYF	21	NA	NA	TRBV10-3	TRBJ1-3
TGCAGTGCGGACAGGATCAGATTTGCCTACACCTTC	CSADRIRFAYTF	12	NA	TRBD1	TRBV29-1	TRBJ1-2
TGTGCCAGCAGCCACCGGACCGGGACAGGGGTGTGGGACACTGAAGCTTTCTTT	CASSHRTGTGVWDTEAFF	18	NA	TRBD1	TRBV7-9	TRBJ1-1
TGTGCCAGCAGCCCGGCCGTTTGGACAGGGTCCTACGAGCAGTACTTC	CASSPAVWTGSYEQYF	16	NA	TRBD1	TRBV7-2	TRBJ2-7
TGTGCCAGTGACCGGGACAGCTACGAGCAGTACTTC	CASDRDSYEQYF	12	NA	TRBD1	TRBV2	TRBJ2-7
TGTGCCACCAATTCCGGGACAGCGAACACTGAAGCTTTCTTT	CATNSGTANTEAFF	14	NA	TRBD1	TRBV10-3	TRBJ1-1
TGTGCCAGCAGCCTCGGGACAGGGCCTTACGAGCAGTACTTC	CASSLGTGPYEQYF	14	NA	TRBD1	TRBV7-2	TRBJ2-7
TGTGCCAGCAGCCCTACAGGTAGCCAAGAGACCCAGTACTTC	CASSPTGSQETQYF	14	NA	NA	TRBV4-2	TRBJ2-5